Listed below are T cell receptor beta chains from one sample, sequenced in a study of PD-L1 blockade in urothelial cancer. TCRdb keeps only in-frame clones here, not all; method: immunoSEQ multiplex PCR. The sample shows about 37,000 clones, approximately 83% of them seen only once. The specimen was PBMCs, collected around atezolizumab (anti-PD-L1) treatment. These TCRs come from a man in his sixties with urothelial cancer. The CDR3 runs from the conserved cysteine through the conserved F or W. D genes are given only for firm matches. Part of the rows lack a size; the others show once, few, many or a class for expanded clones.

16 TRBJ2-5 . . TRBV5-1 TGCGCCAGCAGCTTGATTCCCTCTGACAAATCAGAGACCCAGTACTTC CASSLIPSDKSETQYF
15 TRBJ2-3 . . TRBV6-6 TGTGCCAGCAGTCAACACCGGGACAACACAGATACGCAGTATTTT CASSQHRDNTDTQYF
14 TRBJ1-1 . . TRBV28 TGTGCCAGCAGTCAGGGAGCGGGGAACACTGAAGCTTTCTTT CASSQGAGNTEAFF
15 TRBJ2-1 . . TRBV7-2 TGTGCCAGCAGCTTGGCGGGGGCATCCTACAATGAGCAGTTCTTC CASSLAGASYNEQFF
16 TRBJ1-4 . . TRBV9 TGTGCCAGCAGCGTAGGGGAGGGCCAAAGCCGGGAAAAACTGTTTTTT CASSVGEGQSREKLFF
13 TRBJ2-1 . . TRBV5-1 TGCGCCAGCAGCGGGACATTTGACAATGAGCAGTTCTTC CASSGTFDNEQFF
14 TRBJ1-1 . TRBD1 TRBV25-1 TGTGCCAGCAGTGAAATCCGGGACAGGGATGGAGCTTTCTTT CASSEIRDRDGAFF
14 TRBJ1-2 . . TRBV6-1 TGTGCCAGCAGTGGGGGTGGGGGCAACTATGGCTACACCTTC CASSGGGGNYGYTF
12 TRBJ2-5 . TRBD1 TRBV29-1 TGCAGCGCCTCGGGACAGGAAGAGACCCAGTACTTC CSASGQEETQYF
15 TRBJ2-7 . . TRBV6-1 TGTGCCAGCAGTGAAAGTCTCCAGGGGAACTACGAGCAGTACTTC CASSESLQGNYEQYF
13 TRBJ1-1 . . TRBV2 TGTGCCGGCAGGGGCGGACAGTACACTGAAGCTTTCTTT CAGRGGQYTEAFF
11 TRBJ1-1 once . TRBV6-5 TGTGCCAGCAAGAGGGAGACTGAAGCTTTCTTT CASKRETEAFF
14 TRBJ2-5 . TRBD2 TRBV7-9 TGTGCCAGCAGCACCGGGGGGGCCGGGGAGACCCAGTACTTC CASSTGGAGETQYF
12 TRBJ1-1 . . TRBV29-1 TGCAGCGTTGAAGAGCGTCTGGCTGAAGCTTTCTTT CSVEERLAEAFF
14 TRBJ2-3 . . TRBV11-2 TGTGCCAGCAGCTTTAGTGGGCTCACAGATACGCAGTATTTT CASSFSGLTDTQYF
14 TRBJ2-1 . TRBD1 TRBV28 TGTGCCAGCAGTTTAGGGGACAGGGGACATGAGCAGTTCTTC CASSLGDRGHEQFF
16 TRBJ1-4 . . TRBV7-9 TGTGCCAGCAGCTTCCACGTTTCAGGGTCTAATGAAAAACTGTTTTTT CASSFHVSGSNEKLFF
15 TRBJ1-5 . TRBD1 TRBV28 TGTGCCAGCAGGGGGGGACAGGGGTTCAATCAGCCCCAGCATTTT CASRGGQGFNQPQHF
15 TRBJ1-5 . . TRBV4-1 TGCGCCAGCAGCCAAGTTCAGGGCACCAATCAGCCCCAGCATTTT CASSQVQGTNQPQHF
15 TRBJ1-3 . . TRBV7-9 TGTGCCAGCAGCCCCAAATTGAGGGTTGGAAACACCATATATTTT CASSPKLRVGNTIYF
13 TRBJ2-7 . . TRBV4-1 TGCGCCAGCAGCCCGACAGTATCCTACGAGCAGTACTTC CASSPTVSYEQYF
11 TRBJ2-1 . . TRBV11-2 TGTGCCAGCAGCCCGGTGGGGCAGCAGTTCTTC CASSPVGQQFF
15 TRBJ2-1 . TRBD2 TRBV9 TGTGCCAGCAGCGTGGTAGCGGGGGAATACAATGAGCAGTTCTTC CASSVVAGEYNEQFF
16 TRBJ2-5 . TRBD1 TRBV5-4 TGTGCCAGCAGCTTGGTGGGGGGACAGGGCCAAGAGACCCAGTACTTC CASSLVGGQGQETQYF
15 TRBJ2-2 once TRBD2 TRBV5-1 TGCGCCAGCAGCTTGGGGCCGGGGGGAACCGGGGAGCTGTTTTTT CASSLGPGGTGELFF
13 TRBJ1-2 . TRBD1 TRBV7-8 TGTGCCAGCAGCGCCGGGACAGGGGCAGGCTACACCTTC CASSAGTGAGYTF
13 TRBJ2-2 . . TRBV11-2 TGTGCCAGCACGGAAGGGGACACCGGGGAGCTGTTTTTT CASTEGDTGELFF